Given below is one T cell receptor (beta chain) in context. Original handling: Reference gene primer amplification yielded estimated nucleated cell counts. Repertoires were generated with immunoSEQ multiplex PCR, while TCRdb's copy carries only in-frame clones and drops some. V and J calls and clone size are as listed in that table; D and trimming were resolved from the DNA. The sample lists 40,000 to 55,000 clones, 86% seen once, with 14% to 15% in the top ten. This entry comes from a study of blood T cell repertoires in COVID-19. Background on the study: Samples of COVID-19 (acute and convalescent) were obtained from the United States, Italy and Spain. From T cells, B-cell-depleted T cells, or PBMCs came the material, which was cDNA or gDNA.

CDR1 SGHKS and CDR2 YYEKEE come from the germline V gene (reference sequence). This CDR3 is 15 amino acids long. The V gene end was trimmed by 1 base and the J gene end by 4 bases; junction bases not matched to a gene: 6. This chain links TRBV5-5 with TRBJ1-1; 8 bases map to TRBD1. The source material was peripheral blood. This receptor was obtained from a human donor in a cohort sampled during active COVID-19. The DNA of the CDR3 is TGTGCCAGCAGCTTGCAGGGGGCGGTTGCCACTGAAGCTTTCTTT. Translated, it gives CASSLQGAVATEAFF.